This TCR beta chain was found in a study of blood T cells in healthy people across ages. Primed by a sample-barcoded 5' primer and a J-beta primer mix, a second PCR proceeded for about 7 to 11 cycles. TCRdb processed the 5' RACE reads anew with MiXCR; each CDR3 protein has one entry. The top ten hold about a fifth of the sample, which has nearly 1 million distinct CDR3 sequences, 45% to 60% seen once. This clonotype was seen once. Its specificity is not known. Whole-study results and caveats: Roughly linearly, TCR beta diversity per million T cells fell as age increased.

In germline, CDR1 is WSHSY, CDR2 SAAADI. The CDR3 extends over 14 amino acids. V lost 2 bases and J lost 5, with 12 bases in between. What was sequenced was blood. The source of this sequence is a woman aged 55 to 70 in good health. This sequence joins TRBV10-2 and TRBJ2-5, with D possibly called TRBD1 or TRBD2 (5 bases each). The CDR3, as DNA: TGCGCCAGCAGTGAGACGGACTGGGGCGAGACCCAGTACTTC. The encoded protein is CASSETDWGETQYF.